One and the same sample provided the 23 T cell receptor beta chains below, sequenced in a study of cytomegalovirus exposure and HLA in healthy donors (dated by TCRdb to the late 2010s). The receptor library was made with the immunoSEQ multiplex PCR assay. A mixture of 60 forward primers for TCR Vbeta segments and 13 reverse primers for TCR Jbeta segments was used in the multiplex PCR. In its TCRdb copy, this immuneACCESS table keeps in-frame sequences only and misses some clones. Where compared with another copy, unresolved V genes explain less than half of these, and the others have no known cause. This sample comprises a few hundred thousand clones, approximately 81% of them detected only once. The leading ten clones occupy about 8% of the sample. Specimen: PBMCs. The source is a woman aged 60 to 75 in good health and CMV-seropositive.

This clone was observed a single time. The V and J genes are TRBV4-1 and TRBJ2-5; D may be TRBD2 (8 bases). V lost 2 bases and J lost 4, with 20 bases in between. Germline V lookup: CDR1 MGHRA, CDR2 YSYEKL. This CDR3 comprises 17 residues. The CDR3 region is CASSQNPGRGQGETQYF. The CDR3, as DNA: TGCGCCAGCAGCCAAAACCCCGGGAGGGGGCAAGGAGAGACCCAGTACTTC.

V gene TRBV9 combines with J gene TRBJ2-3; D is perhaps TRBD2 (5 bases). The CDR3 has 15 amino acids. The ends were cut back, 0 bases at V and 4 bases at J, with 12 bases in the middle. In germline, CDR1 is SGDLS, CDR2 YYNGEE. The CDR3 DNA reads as TGTGCCAGCAGCGTAGGGGTCGGGAAAGCAGATACGCAGTATTTT. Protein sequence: CASSVGVGKADTQYF.

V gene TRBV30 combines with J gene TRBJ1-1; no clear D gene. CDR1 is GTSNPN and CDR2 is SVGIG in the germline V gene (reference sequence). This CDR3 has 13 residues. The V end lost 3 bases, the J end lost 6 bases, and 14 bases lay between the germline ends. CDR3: CAWRRGVGAEAFF. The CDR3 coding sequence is TGTGCCTGGAGACGTGGGGTCGGGGCTGAAGCTTTCTTT.

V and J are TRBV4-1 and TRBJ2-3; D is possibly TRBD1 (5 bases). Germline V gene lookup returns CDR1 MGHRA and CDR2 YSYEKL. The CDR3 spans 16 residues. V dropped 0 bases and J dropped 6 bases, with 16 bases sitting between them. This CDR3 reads CASSQDPEWGADTQYF. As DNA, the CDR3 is TGCGCCAGCAGCCAAGATCCGGAGTGGGGCGCGGATACGCAGTATTTT.

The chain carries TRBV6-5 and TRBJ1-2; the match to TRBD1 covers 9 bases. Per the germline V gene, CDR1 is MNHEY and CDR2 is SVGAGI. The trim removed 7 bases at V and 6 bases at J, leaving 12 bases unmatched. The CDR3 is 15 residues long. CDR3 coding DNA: TGTGCCAGCACCTCCGGACAGGGGTCTTCGAATGGCTACACCTTC. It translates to CASTSGQGSSNGYTF.

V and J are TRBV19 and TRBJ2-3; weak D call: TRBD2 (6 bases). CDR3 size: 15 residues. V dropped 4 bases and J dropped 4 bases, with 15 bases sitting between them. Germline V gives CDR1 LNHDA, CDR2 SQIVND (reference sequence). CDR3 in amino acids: CASSTPVADPDTQYF. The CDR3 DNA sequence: TGTGCCAGTAGTACCCCCGTAGCGGACCCAGATACGCAGTATTTT.

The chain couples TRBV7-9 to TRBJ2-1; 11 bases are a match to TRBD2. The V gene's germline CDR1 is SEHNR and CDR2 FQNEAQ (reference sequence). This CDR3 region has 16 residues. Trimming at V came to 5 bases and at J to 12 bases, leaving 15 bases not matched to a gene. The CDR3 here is CASSLSPGTSGSVQFF. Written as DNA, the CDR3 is TGTGCCAGCAGCCTCTCACCCGGGACTAGCGGTAGTGTGCAGTTCTTC.

The CDR3 DNA is TGTGCCAGCAGTTTGGGGGGTGAAAAACTGTTTTTT. Translated, it gives CASSLGGEKLFF. The chain links TRBV28 to TRBJ1-4; TRBD1 is a possible D gene (5 bases). The CDR3 runs to 12 residues. V was shortened by 3 bases and J by 7 bases, with 6 bases between the two germline ends. Germline values: CDR1 MDHEN, CDR2 SYDVKM. The variable domain in full, with the rest retrieved from reference TRBV28 and TRBJ1-4, is DVKVTQSSRYLVKRTGEKVFLECVQDMDHENMFWYRQDPGLGLRLIYFSYDVKMKEKGDIPEGYSVSREKKERFSLILESASTNQTSMYLCASSLGGEKLFFGSGTQLSVL.

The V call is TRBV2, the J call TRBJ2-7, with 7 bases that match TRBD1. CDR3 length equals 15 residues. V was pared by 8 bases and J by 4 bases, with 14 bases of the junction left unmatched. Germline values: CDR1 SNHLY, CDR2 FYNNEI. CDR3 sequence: CASPGTEDWRYEQYF. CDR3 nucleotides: TGTGCCAGCCCCGGGACAGAGGATTGGCGGTACGAGCAGTACTTC.

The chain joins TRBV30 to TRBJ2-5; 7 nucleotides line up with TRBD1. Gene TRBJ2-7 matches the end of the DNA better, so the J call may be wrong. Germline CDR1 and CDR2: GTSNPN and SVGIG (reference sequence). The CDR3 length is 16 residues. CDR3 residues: CAWAGLGRGNTYEQYF. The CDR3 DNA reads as TGTGCCTGGGCTGGCCTGGGCAGGGGGAATACCTACGAGCAGTACTTC.

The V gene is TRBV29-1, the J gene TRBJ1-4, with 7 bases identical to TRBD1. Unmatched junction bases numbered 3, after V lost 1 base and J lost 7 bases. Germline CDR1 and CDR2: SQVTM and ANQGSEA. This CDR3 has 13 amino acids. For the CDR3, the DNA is TGCAGCGTTGAAGGAGACAGGGCTGAAAAACTGTTTTTT. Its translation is CSVEGDRAEKLFF.

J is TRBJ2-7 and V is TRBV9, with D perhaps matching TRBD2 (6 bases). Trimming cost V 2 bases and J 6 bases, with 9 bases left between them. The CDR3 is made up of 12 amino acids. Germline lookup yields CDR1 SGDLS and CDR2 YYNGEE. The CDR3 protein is CASSVGGGEQYF. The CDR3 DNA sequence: TGTGCCAGCAGCGTGGGGGGAGGCGAGCAGTACTTC.

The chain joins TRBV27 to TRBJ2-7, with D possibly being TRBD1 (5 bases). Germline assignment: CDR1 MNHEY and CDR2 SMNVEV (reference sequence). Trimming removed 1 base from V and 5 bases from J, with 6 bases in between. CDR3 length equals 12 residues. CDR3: CASSLLGDEQYF. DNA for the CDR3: TGTGCCAGCAGTTTATTAGGGGACGAGCAGTACTTC.

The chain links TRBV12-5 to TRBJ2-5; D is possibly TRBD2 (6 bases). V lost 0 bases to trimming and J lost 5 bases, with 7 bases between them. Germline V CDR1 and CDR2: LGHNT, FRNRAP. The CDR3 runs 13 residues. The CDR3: CASGLVRGETQYF. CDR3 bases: TGTGCTAGTGGTTTGGTACGGGGGGAGACCCAGTACTTC.

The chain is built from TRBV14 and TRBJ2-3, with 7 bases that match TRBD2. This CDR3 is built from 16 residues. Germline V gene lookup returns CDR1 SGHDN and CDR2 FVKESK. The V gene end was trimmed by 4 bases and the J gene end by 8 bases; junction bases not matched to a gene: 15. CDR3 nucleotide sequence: TGTGCCAGCAGCCGTCCCGGGGACTATGCGGGGCTTACGCAGTATTTT. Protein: CASSRPGDYAGLTQYF.

CDR3 protein: CASSSEPTGVYNEQFF. The CDR3 DNA follows: TGTGCCAGCAGCTCAGAACCCACGGGGGTCTACAATGAGCAGTTCTTC. The chain carries TRBV7-9 and TRBJ2-1; perhaps TRBD2 as D (6 bases). Deletions cut 4 bases from V and 3 bases from J, with 16 bases between. This CDR3 has 16 residues. The V gene's germline CDR1 is SEHNR and CDR2 FQNEAQ (reference sequence). Complete variable domain (other parts from reference TRBV7-9 and TRBJ2-1): DTGVSQNPRHKITKRGQNVTFRCDPISEHNRLYWYRQTLGQGPEFLTYFQNEAQLEKSRLLSDRFSAERPKGSFSTLEIQRTEQGDSAMYLCASSSEPTGVYNEQFFGPGTRLTVL.

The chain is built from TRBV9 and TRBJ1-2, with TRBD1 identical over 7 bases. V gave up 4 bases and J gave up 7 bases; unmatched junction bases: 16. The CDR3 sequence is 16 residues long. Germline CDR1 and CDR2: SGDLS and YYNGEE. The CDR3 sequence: CASSPRETGLVSGYTF. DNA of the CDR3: TGTGCCAGCAGCCCCCGAGAGACAGGGCTTGTCTCTGGCTACACCTTC.

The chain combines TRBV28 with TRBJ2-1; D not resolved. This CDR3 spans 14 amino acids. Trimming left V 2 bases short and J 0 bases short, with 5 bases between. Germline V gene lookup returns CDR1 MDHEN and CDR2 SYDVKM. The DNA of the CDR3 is TGTGCCAGCAGTTTAAGGAGCTCCTACAATGAGCAGTTCTTC. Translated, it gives CASSLRSSYNEQFF.

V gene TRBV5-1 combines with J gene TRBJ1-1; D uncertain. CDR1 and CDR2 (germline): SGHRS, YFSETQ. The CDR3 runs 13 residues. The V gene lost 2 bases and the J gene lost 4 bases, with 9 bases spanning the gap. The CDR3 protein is CASSFSGSTEAFF. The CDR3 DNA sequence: TGCGCCAGCAGCTTTTCAGGTTCCACTGAAGCTTTCTTT.

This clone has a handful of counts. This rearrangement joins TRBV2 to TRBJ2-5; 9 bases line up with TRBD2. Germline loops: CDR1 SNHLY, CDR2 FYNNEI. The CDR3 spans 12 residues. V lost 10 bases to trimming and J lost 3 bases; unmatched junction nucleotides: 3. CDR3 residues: CATIAGEETQYF. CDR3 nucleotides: TGTGCCACTATAGCGGGAGAAGAGACCCAGTACTTC.

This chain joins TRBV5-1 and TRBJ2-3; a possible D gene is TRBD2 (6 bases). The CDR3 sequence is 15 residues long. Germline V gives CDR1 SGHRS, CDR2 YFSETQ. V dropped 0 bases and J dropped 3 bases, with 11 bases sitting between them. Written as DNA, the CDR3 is TGCGCCAGCAGCTTGGCGGCGGGGAGGACAGATACGCAGTATTTT. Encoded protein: CASSLAAGRTDTQYF. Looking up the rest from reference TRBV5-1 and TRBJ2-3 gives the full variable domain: KAGVTQTPRYLIKTRGQQVTLSCSPISGHRSVSWYQQTPGQGLQFLFEYFSETQRNKGNFPGRFSGRQFSNSRSEMNVSTLELGDSALYLCASSLAAGRTDTQYFGPGTRLTVL.

CDR3 protein: CATSRGLAIVYNEQFF. CDR3 DNA sequence: TGTGCCACCAGCAGGGGGCTAGCGATTGTCTACAATGAGCAGTTCTTC. V is TRBV15 and J is TRBJ2-1, with D possibly TRBD2 on 6 matching bases. Deletions cut 3 bases from V and 3 bases from J, with 15 bases between. The CDR3 is made up of 16 amino acids. Germline CDR1 is LNHNV and CDR2 is YYDKDF (reference sequence).

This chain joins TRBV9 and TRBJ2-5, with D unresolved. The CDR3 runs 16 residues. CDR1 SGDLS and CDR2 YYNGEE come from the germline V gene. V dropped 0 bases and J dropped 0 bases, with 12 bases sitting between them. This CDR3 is CASSVGQSSYQETQYF. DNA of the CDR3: TGTGCCAGCAGCGTAGGCCAGTCCTCGTACCAAGAGACCCAGTACTTC.